The source of this TCR beta chain is a study of tumor-infiltrating lymphocytes in primary liver carcinoma. Using a constant-region primer together with ProtoScript II reverse transcriptase, TCR beta cDNA was made from roughly 500 ng of total RNA. ARM-PCR was slightly modified, and three nested multiplex PCR rounds with it gave rise to the TCR beta libraries. The two initial PCR rounds, approximately 10 cycles each, used TRBV1-TRBV30 forward and C-beta reverse primers. MiXCR, run by TCRdb on the multiplex PCR reads, gives a single entry per CDR3 protein. This table holds 95,000 to 150,000 distinct CDR3 sequences, roughly three fifths found once. RNA and DNA were co-extracted from about 19-30 mg of unsorted bulk tissue. Each participant had primary liver carcinoma, and surgical resection was the treatment. Sampling of every tumor involved five separate regions. These included the tumor centre. V dropped 0 bases and J dropped 12 bases, with 23 bases sitting between them. CDR1 is LGHNA, CDR2 YNFKEQ, per germline. CDR3 length: 16 residues.

The specimen was liver tumor tissue from sampling region 1. As for subset: tumor region T1, superior pole. The genes are TRBV4-2 and TRBJ1-2, with a tentative D call TRBD1 (6 bases). The origin of this receptor is a woman aged 55-75 years with primary liver carcinoma and hepatitis B virus infection. CDR3 loop: CASSQEQGNWLSDHTF. The CDR3, as DNA: TGTGCCAGCAGCCAAGAACAGGGAAATTGGCTTAGTGACCACACCTTC.